The 32 T cell receptor beta chains below were found in one sample sequenced in a study of breast tumors, draining lymph nodes, adjacent tissues. TCRdb re-analysed the multiplex PCR reads in MiXCR, keeping a single row per CDR3 protein. The data hold 50,000 to 85,000 distinct CDR3 sequences, with approximately 47% observed a single time. Sequenced sample: breast tumor tissue. The source of these receptors is a female donor with breast cancer. Some clones in this sample may be carry-over from other donors' samples.

This clonotype was detected ten times or more. The rearrangement uses TRBV19 and TRBJ2-5, with D perhaps TRBD2 (6 bases). Between the trimmed V and J ends, which lost 8 bases and 5 bases, there was a span of 9 bases. The germline gives CDR1 LNHDA, CDR2 SQIVND (reference sequence). The CDR3 has 11 amino acids. CDR3 sequence reads: CASRGYETQYF. Here the CDR3 DNA reads TGTGCCAGTCGGGGGTACGAGACCCAGTACTTC.

About this clonotype: In this CDR3 the conserved last residue, phenylalanine or tryptophan, is missing, so a read error is likely. This sequence joins TRBV24-1 and TRBJ2-2; no firm D call. The CDR3 has 11 amino acids. The germline V gene has CDR1 KGHDR and CDR2 SFDVKD. Trimming took off 4 bases at V and 8 bases at J, with 4 bases between the two ends. CDR3 loop: CATSDGGELFT. DNA of the CDR3: TGTGCCACCAGTGACGGGGGGGAGCTGTTTACT.

V is TRBV24-1 and J is TRBJ2-3; possibly TRBD2 for D (5 bases). The CDR3 contains 15 residues. The germline CDR1 and CDR2 sequences are KGHDR and SFDVKD. V dropped 5 bases and J dropped 1 base, with 12 bases sitting between them. CDR3 sequence: CATSATGIGTDTQYF. CDR3 DNA sequence: TGTGCCACCAGTGCAACGGGGATAGGCACAGATACGCAGTATTTT.

Remarks on this clonotype: A read error is possible here, since a much larger clone lies one base away. This rearrangement joins TRBV3-1 to TRBJ2-3; D is unresolved. CDR3 length: 12 amino acids. Germline CDR1 reads LGHDT; CDR2 reads YNNKEL (reference sequence). The CDR3 loop is CASSQAQDTRYF. For the CDR3, the DNA is TGTGCCAGCAGCCAAGCCCAAGATACGCGGTATTTT.

A note on this clonotype: A much larger clone is a single base away; this may be a read error. The V and J genes are TRBV7-2 and TRBJ2-2, with TRBD2 matching 7 bases. This CDR3 region has 16 residues. Germline V gene data show CDR1 as SGHTA and CDR2 as FQGNSA. V shed 0 bases and J 4 bases; nucleotides not matched to a gene: 5. CDR3 sequence: CASSLAGGEVTGELFF. CDR3 nucleotide sequence: TGTGCCAGCAGCTTAGCGGGGGGGGAGGTCACCGGGGAGCTGTTTTTT.

This clonotype came up many times. The chain links TRBV7-3 to TRBJ1-3; 7 bases map to TRBD1. Germline CDR1 is SGHTA and CDR2 is FQGTGA. V lost 7 bases, J lost 2 bases, and 5 bases stayed unmatched. This CDR3 contains 14 residues. The CDR3 protein is CASTTGAAGNTIYF. CDR3 bases: TGTGCCAGCACTACAGGGGCAGCTGGAAACACCATATATTTT.

At least ten counts were recorded for this clonotype. The genes are TRBV24-1 and TRBJ2-4; D unresolved. The CDR3 consists of 14 residues. Germline assignment: CDR1 KGHDR and CDR2 SFDVKD. Trimming cost V 3 bases and J 2 bases, with 7 bases left between them. CDR3 sequence: CATSDKGTKNIQYF. The DNA of the CDR3 is TGTGCCACCAGTGATAAGGGAACCAAAAACATTCAGTACTTC.

The chain is built from TRBV7-8 and TRBJ2-6; D remains ambiguous. Germline V lookup: CDR1 SGHVS, CDR2 FQNEAQ. The V gene lost 2 bases and the J gene lost 0 bases, with 11 bases spanning the gap. This CDR3 contains 17 residues. The DNA of the CDR3 is TGTGCCAGCAGCTTACCGTGGCCGAGCTCTGGGGCCAACGTCCTGACTTTC. Translation: CASSLPWPSSGANVLTF.

J is TRBJ1-6 and V is TRBV7-9, with 10 bases fitting TRBD1. This CDR3 contains 16 residues. Germline assignment: CDR1 SEHNR and CDR2 FQNEAQ (reference sequence). Trimming cost V 4 bases and J 9 bases; bases outside gene matches: 9. The CDR3 is CASSSLDGTGASPLHF. In nucleotides, the CDR3 is TGTGCCAGCAGCTCCCTGGACGGGACAGGGGCTTCACCCCTCCACTTT. Using reference TRBV7-9 and TRBJ1-6 for the parts outside the CDR3, the full variable domain is DTGVSQNPRHKITKRGQNVTFRCDPISEHNRLYWYRQTLGQGPEFLTYFQNEAQLEKSRLLSDRFSAERPKGSFSTLEIQRTEQGDSAMYLCASSSLDGTGASPLHFGNGTRLTVT.

A note on this clonotype: Compared with germline, one end of the junction differs, possibly owing to a read error. CDR3 residues: CAGSEGLAGGPGRYF. CDR3 nucleotides: TGTGCCGGCAGCGAGGGACTAGCGGGGGGGCCGGGCCGGTACTTC. The chain carries TRBV5-6 and TRBJ2-4; the match to TRBD2 covers 16 bases. CDR1 is SGHDT and CDR2 is YYEEEE in the germline V gene. This CDR3 contains 15 residues.

To note about this clonotype: A single base separates this from a much larger clone, so it may be a read error. This chain connects TRBV7-8 to TRBJ2-2, with 8 bases lining up with TRBD2. This CDR3 is 16 amino acids long. Trimming at V came to 0 bases and at J to 4 bases, leaving 4 bases not matched to a gene. Germline V gene data show CDR1 as SGHVS and CDR2 as FQNEAQ. CDR3 loop: CASSLAGGGTTGELFF. CDR3 coding DNA: TGTGCCAGCAGCTTAGCCGGGGGGGGGACCACCGGGGAGCTGTTTTTT. Based on the CDR3 plus reference TRBV7-8 and TRBJ2-2, the full variable domain is GAGVSQSPRYKVAKRGQDVALRCDPISGHVSLFWYQQALGQGPEFLTYFQNEAQLDKSGLPSDRFFAERPEGSVSTLKIQRTQQEDSAVYLCASSLAGGGTTGELFFGEGSRLTVL.

A remark on this clonotype: The final CDR3 position lacks the conserved phenylalanine or tryptophan, pointing to a likely read error. This rearrangement joins TRBV7-9 to TRBJ2-1, with 7 bases identical to TRBD1. The CDR3 loop spans 14 amino acids. Trimming removed 3 bases from V and 4 bases from J; junction bases left unmatched: 3. Looked up from germline, CDR1 is SEHNR and CDR2 is FQNEAQ (reference sequence). The CDR3, as DNA: TGTGCCAGCAGCTTGCGACAGGGATACAATGAGCAGTTCCTC. Translation gives CASSLRQGYNEQFL.

Worth noting for this clonotype: It is likely a read error, because the conserved phenylalanine at the end of the CDR3 is missing. It is unclear where the CDR3 begins or ends on the DNA, so no DNA is shown, and the CDR3 is as TCRdb lists it. This sequence joins TRBV1 and TRBJ1-4; no check of the table's D call, TRBD1, against the DNA was made. TRBV1 is given as a pseudogene. The CDR3 is made up of 8 amino acids, end residues included. CDR3 sequence reads: CTAPHPTT.

This chain links TRBV10-3 with TRBJ2-7; D is uncertain. V lost 1 base, J lost 3 bases, and 10 bases lay in between. CDR3 length equals 14 residues. Germline CDR1 and CDR2: ENHRY and SYGVKD. CDR3 coding DNA: TGTGCCATCAGTGAGTTTCACGGAGACTACGAGCAGTACTTC. Its protein is CAISEFHGDYEQYF.

There are a few counts of this clonotype. CDR3 in DNA: TGTGCCAGCACCCCCGGGACAGCTCTTTCCCCCCAAGAGACCCAGTACTTC. It is translated as CASTPGTALSPQETQYF. The chain couples TRBV7-9 to TRBJ2-5; 7 nucleotides line up with TRBD1. CDR3 length: 17 amino acids. V dropped 7 bases and J dropped 1; count of bases not matched to a gene: 15. The V gene's germline CDR1 is SEHNR and CDR2 FQNEAQ (reference sequence).

This clonotype occurred many times. V and J are TRBV6-1 and TRBJ1-6; D perhaps matches TRBD1 (6 bases). V was pared by 8 bases and J by 10 bases, with 18 bases between. The CDR3 covers 14 residues. Germline CDR1 is MNHNS and CDR2 is SASEGT. This CDR3 is CASGPRGGGSPLHF. The CDR3 DNA is TGTGCCAGCGGCCCCCGAGGGGGGGGGTCACCCCTCCACTTT.

This clonotype was recorded at least ten times. The J gene is TRBJ2-3, the V gene TRBV3-1, with D possibly being TRBD1 (6 bases). V lost 0 bases and J lost 2, with 15 bases in between. The CDR3 covers 17 residues. Looked up from germline, CDR1 is LGHDT and CDR2 is YNNKEL (reference sequence). The CDR3 sequence is CASSQDLWDTYTDTQYF. The CDR3 DNA reads TGTGCCAGCAGCCAAGATCTCTGGGACACTTACACAGATACGCAGTATTTT.

This clonotype was detected ten times or more. This chain connects TRBV7-2 to TRBJ2-7; D may be TRBD2 (6 bases). The V end was cut by 5 bases, the J end by 8 bases, with 16 bases between. Germline V gene data show CDR1 as SGHTA and CDR2 as FQGNSA. CDR3 length: 13 amino acids. In DNA form, the CDR3 reads TGTGCCAGCAGCCTCCGGGACTCGCTCAAGCAGTACTTC. This codes for CASSLRDSLKQYF.

J is TRBJ2-1 and V is TRBV2; D may correspond to TRBD1 or TRBD2 (6 bases each). Trimming stripped 4 bases from V and 9 bases from J, with 16 bases between. The germline V gene encodes CDR1 SNHLY and CDR2 FYNNEI. The CDR3 extends over 14 amino acids. The DNA of the CDR3 is TGTGCCAGCAGTGGTCCTGTCAAGGGGGGTGAGCAGTTCTTC. Its translation is CASSGPVKGGEQFF.

The chain has TRBV15 and TRBJ1-1; D is unresolved. The germline V and J ends were trimmed by 0 bases and 1 base, with 9 bases remaining between them. From germline, CDR1 is LNHNV and CDR2 YYDKDF (reference sequence). The CDR3 spans 15 residues. The CDR3 nucleotides are TGTGCCACCAGCAGAGATTCAGAGGCGAACACTGAAGCTTTCTTT. Its translation: CATSRDSEANTEAFF.

This clonotype was detected many times. The rearrangement joins TRBV25-1 to TRBJ2-5; 10 bases map to TRBD1. V lost 4 bases and J lost 4; bases outside the gene matches: 9. The CDR3 is 16 residues long. Germline-derived CDR1 and CDR2 are MGHDK and SYGVNS. The CDR3 nucleotides are TGTGCCAGCAGTGCATCGCGGACAGGGGGTAGAGAGACCCAGTACTTC. Amino acids: CASSASRTGGRETQYF. Full variable domain (rest looked up from reference TRBV25-1 and TRBJ2-5): EADIYQTPRYLVIGTGKKITLECSQTMGHDKMYWYQQDPGMELHLIHYSYGVNSTEKGDLSSESTVSRIRTEHFPLTLESARPSHTSQYLCASSASRTGGRETQYFGPGTRLLVL.

This clonotype was found many times. The CDR3 here is CASSLDLASTDTQYF. The CDR3 coding sequence is TGTGCCAGCAGCTTAGATCTAGCTAGCACAGATACGCAGTATTTT. The J gene is TRBJ2-3, the V gene TRBV7-9; perhaps TRBD2 as D (5 bases). The V and J ends lost 1 base and 0 bases respectively, with 8 bases between them. The V gene's germline CDR1 is SEHNR and CDR2 FQNEAQ (reference sequence). This CDR3 comprises 15 residues.

Worth noting for this clonotype: The junction shows a germline mismatch at one end, possibly a read error. The V gene is TRBV7-7, the J gene TRBJ2-5, with TRBD2 matching over 9 bases. CDR3 length: 14 residues. Germline V gene lookup returns CDR1 SSHAT and CDR2 FNYEAQ (reference sequence). The DNA of the CDR3 is TGTGCTAGCAGCTGGTTAGCGGGGGCGGAGACCCAGTACTTC. Translating it yields CASSWLAGAETQYF.

The chain recombines TRBV7-2 with TRBJ1-2, with 8 bases lining up with TRBD1. The germline CDR1 and CDR2 sequences are SGHTA and FQGNSA. The CDR3 has 17 amino acids. V shed 5 bases, J shed 4 bases, and the junction held 15 bases outside the gene matches. DNA of the CDR3: TGTGCCAGCAGCCCCCGGGACAGGAAGCTGCTTGGCTATGGCTACACCTTC. Amino acids: CASSPRDRKLLGYGYTF.

The gene calls are TRBV6-1 and TRBJ2-1; no firm D call. CDR1 and CDR2 (germline): MNHNS, SASEGT. Trimming shortened V by 7 bases and J by 5 bases, and 12 bases separated the two germline ends. The CDR3 consists of 13 residues. As DNA, the CDR3 is TGTGCCAGCAATGAGAGAAAGAACAATGAGCAGTTCTTC. It codes for CASNERKNNEQFF.

This clonotype was detected ten times or more. The chain employs TRBV12-3 or TRBV12-4 and TRBJ1-5; D not certain. Trimming stripped 6 bases from V and 6 bases from J, with 18 bases between. The CDR3 has 15 amino acids. The CDR3 DNA follows: TGTGCCAGCAGAGAAGGGTTTGTCAGATCTCAGCCCCAGCATTTT. Translated: CASREGFVRSQPQHF.

This sequence joins TRBV7-8 and TRBJ1-2, with D hard to call. Between the trimmed V and J ends, which lost 1 base and 8 bases, there was a span of 23 bases. CDR3 length equals 17 residues. Germline CDR1 reads SGHVS; CDR2 reads FQNEAQ. CDR3 coding DNA: TGTGCCAGCAGCTTAGGTGCTAGCGGATACCCGGAGGGCGGCTACACCTTC. Its protein is CASSLGASGYPEGGYTF. The whole variable domain, remainder taken from reference TRBV7-8 and TRBJ1-2, is GAGVSQSPRYKVAKRGQDVALRCDPISGHVSLFWYQQALGQGPEFLTYFQNEAQLDKSGLPSDRFFAERPEGSVSTLKIQRTQQEDSAVYLCASSLGASGYPEGGYTFGSGTRLTVV.

This clonotype was observed at least ten times. The CDR3 region is CASSLVPRGQSNEQFF. CDR3 nucleotide sequence: TGTGCCAGCAGCTTGGTACCCAGGGGCCAATCCAATGAGCAGTTCTTC. V is TRBV5-5 and J is TRBJ2-1; TRBD1 might be the D (6 bases). This CDR3 region has 16 residues. The germline CDR1 and CDR2 sequences are SGHKS and YYEKEE (reference sequence). Trimming pared 0 bases from V and 6 bases from J, leaving 16 bases between.

V gene TRBV13 combines with J gene TRBJ1-4; D may be TRBD1 (6 bases). The CDR3 has 16 amino acids. Between the trimmed V and J ends, which lost 5 bases and 2 bases, there was a span of 15 bases. Germline-derived CDR1 and CDR2 are PRHDT and FYEKMQ (reference sequence). CDR3 in amino acids: CASSQGTGGTNEKLFF. The CDR3 DNA reads as TGTGCCAGCAGCCAAGGGACCGGGGGCACTAATGAAAAACTGTTTTTT. The full variable domain, its missing parts supplied by reference TRBV13 and TRBJ1-4, is AAGVIQSPRHLIKEKRETATLKCYPIPRHDTVYWYQQGPGQDPQFLISFYEKMQSDKGSIPDRFSAQQFSDYHSELNMSSLELGDSALYFCASSQGTGGTNEKLFFGSGTQLSVL.

This clonotype was seen just once. The chain links TRBV11-3 to TRBJ2-7, with 12 positions matching TRBD1. This CDR3 region has 14 residues. Germline loops: CDR1 SGHNT, CDR2 YENEEA. The ends lost 3 bases at V and 7 bases at J; junction bases unmatched: 4. CDR3 bases: TGTGCCAGCAGCTTGGGACAGGGGGCGCGGGAGCAGTACTTC. Its translation: CASSLGQGAREQYF.

In its sample, this clonotype was seen many times. One base away lies a much larger clone, so this may be a sequencing read error. The DNA of the CDR3 is TGTGCCAGCAGCTTCGCGGGAAATTGGGCAGATACGCAGTATTTT. The encoded protein is CASSFAGNWADTQYF. The chain employs TRBV12-3 or TRBV12-4 and TRBJ2-3; possible D gene TRBD2, 6 bases. Trimming shortened V by 6 bases and J by 4 bases, and 17 bases separated the two germline ends. The CDR3 contains 15 residues.

The J gene is TRBJ1-2, the V gene TRBV20-1; weak D call: TRBD1 (6 bases). This CDR3 comprises 13 residues. Trimming pared 3 bases from V and 7 bases from J, leaving 15 bases between. Per germline, CDR1 DFQATT and CDR2 SNEGSKA (reference sequence). CDR3 DNA sequence: TGCAGTGCTAGTTTGGTGGGGGGCGGTGGCTACACCTTC. Translated, it gives CSASLVGGGGYTF.